This T cell receptor beta chain was identified in a study of blood T cell repertoires in COVID-19. Study-level information: Samples taken during acute and convalescent COVID-19 were collected in the United States, Italy and Spain.

The repertoire was sequenced with immunoSEQ multiplex PCR; TCRdb's copy has only in-frame clones and lacks some. The table lists roughly 150,000 clones, approximately 83% of them singletons, with 11% in the top ten. Trimming cost V 1 base and J 0 bases; bases outside gene matches: 9. Germline CDR1 is GTSNPN and CDR2 is SVGIG (reference sequence). This CDR3 region has 17 residues. The sequencing input was peripheral blood. The clonotype comes from a man between 65 and 79 years old with active or convalescent COVID-19. This rearrangement joins TRBV30 to TRBJ1-3; the match to TRBD1 covers 7 bases. This CDR3 is CAWSAVGDRSSGNTIYF. The CDR3, as DNA: TGTGCCTGGAGTGCAGTCGGGGACAGAAGCTCTGGAAACACCATATATTTT. Looking up the rest from reference TRBV30 and TRBJ1-3 gives the full variable domain: SQTIHQWPATLVQPVGSPLSLECTVEGTSNPNLYWYRQAAGRGLQLLFYSVGIGQISSEVPQNLSASRPQDRQFILSSKKLLLSDSGFYLCAWSAVGDRSSGNTIYFGEGSWLTVV.